This T cell receptor (beta chain) was recovered during a study of Ad26.COV2.S vaccination and SARS-CoV-2 variants. Study outcomes and limitations: A substantial breadth of spike-specific CD8+ and CD4+ T cell responses after vaccination has been reported. Measurement of non-spike TCR breadth gave similar results in vaccine and placebo recipients.

Germline-derived CDR1 and CDR2 are SEHNR and FQNEAQ (reference sequence). The CDR3 loop spans 15 amino acids. V shed 5 bases, J shed 2 bases, and the junction held 3 bases outside the gene matches. Sequencing used immunoSEQ multiplex PCR; TCRdb keeps in-frame clones, though not all of them. Here the sample spans about 420,000 clones, approximately 88% being singletons. Noted treatment: 15 to 20 received Ad26.COV2.S at low or high dose, single or two shots; about 5 received placebo; per-sample allocation not given. At day 63 after the first vaccine or placebo injection, samples were drawn. The administered vaccine (an Ad26 vector) expressed Wuhan-strain SARS-CoV-2 spike. Remarks on this clone: The antigen remains undetermined.

The receptor was isolated from a person between 18 and 65 years old who received the Ad26.COV2.S COVID-19 vaccine or a placebo. J is TRBJ2-7 and V is TRBV7-9; the match to TRBD2 covers 13 bases. The material sequenced was peripheral blood, taken in a trial of Ad26.COV2.S vaccine versus placebo. CDR3 sequence: CASSGTSGGAYEQYF. DNA for the CDR3: TGTGCCAGCAGCGGTACTAGCGGGGGGGCCTACGAGCAGTACTTC.